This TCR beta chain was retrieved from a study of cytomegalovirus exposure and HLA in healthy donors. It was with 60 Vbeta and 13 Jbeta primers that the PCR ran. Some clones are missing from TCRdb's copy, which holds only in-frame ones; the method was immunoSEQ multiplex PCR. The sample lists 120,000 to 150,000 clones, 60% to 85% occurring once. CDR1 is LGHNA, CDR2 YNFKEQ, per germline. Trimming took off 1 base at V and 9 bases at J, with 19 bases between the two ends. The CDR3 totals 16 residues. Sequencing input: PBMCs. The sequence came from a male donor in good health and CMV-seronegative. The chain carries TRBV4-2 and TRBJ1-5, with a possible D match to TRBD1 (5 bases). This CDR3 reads CASSQVAVRGDSPQHF. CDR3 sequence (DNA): TGTGCCAGCAGCCAAGTTGCGGTCCGGGGGGACTCGCCCCAGCATTTT.